This T cell receptor beta chain appears in the sequencing data of a study of cytomegalovirus exposure and HLA in healthy donors. The V segment lost 5 bases and the J segment 3 bases; nucleotides outside the gene matches: 9. Germline V CDR1 and CDR2: SGHVS, FNYEAQ. There are 17 residues in the CDR3. 13 Jbeta primers and 60 Vbeta primers were used for the PCR. Profiled with immunoSEQ multiplex PCR; TCRdb holds only in-frame clones, not every one. The sample holds just over 200,000 clones, approximately 70% seen once. Study-wide results and limits: There was a cluster of highly shared sequence variants that was likely a sequencing artifact.

Notes on this clone: Its target is unknown.

The sample taken for sequencing was PBMCs. The chain is built from TRBV7-6 and TRBJ1-4, with 10 bases matching TRBD1. The origin of this receptor is a man aged 40-55 years in good health and CMV-seropositive. The CDR3 DNA follows: TGTGCCAGCAGCCGAGGGGGGACAGGGGCAGCTAATGAAAAACTGTTTTTT. Residues: CASSRGGTGAANEKLFF.